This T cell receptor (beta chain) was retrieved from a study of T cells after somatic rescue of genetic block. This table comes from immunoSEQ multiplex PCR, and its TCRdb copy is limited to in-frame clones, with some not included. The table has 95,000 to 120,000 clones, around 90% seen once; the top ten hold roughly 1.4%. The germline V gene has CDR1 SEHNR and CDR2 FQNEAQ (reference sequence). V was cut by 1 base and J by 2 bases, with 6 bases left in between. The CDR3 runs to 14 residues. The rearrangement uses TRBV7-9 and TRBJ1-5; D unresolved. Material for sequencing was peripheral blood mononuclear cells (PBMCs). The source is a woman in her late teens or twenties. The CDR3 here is CASSLGLGNQPQHF. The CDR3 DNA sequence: TGTGCCAGCAGCTTAGGGTTGGGCAATCAGCCCCAGCATTTT.